Listed below are T cell receptor beta chains from one sample, sequenced in a study of blood T cell repertoires in COVID-19. Using immunoSEQ multiplex PCR, the repertoire was profiled, and TCRdb retains in-frame clones only, with some absent. The table records about 220,000 clones, about 85% of them present only once. Sequences were obtained from peripheral blood. The receptors originated from a man aged 45-65 years who had recovered from COVID-19. Both conserved end residues are part of each CDR3. Clone size is shown for a subset of rows, as once, few, many or a class of expanded clone.

clone_size v_call cdr3_aa
once TRBV6-5 CASSKQRAYYNEQFF
few TRBV10-1 CASSPGTGVNYEQYF
few TRBV27 CASSSYARRTSTGELFF
. TRBV28 CASSSLVGGERAEAFF
. TRBV6-1 CASSDRYTDTQYF
. TRBV11-2 CASSPGSVYEQYF
. TRBV25-1 CASSRGQAGEKLFF
. TRBV6-5 CASSYWGEEYNEQFF
. TRBV19 CASSIVKGPKFNIQYF
few TRBV7-2 CASKSTGGPYEQYF
. TRBV5-1 CASSSGRWTSGTSNTGELFF
. TRBV14 CASSQDFSSGRKEQFF
. TRBV30 CAWSALAGVYNEQFF
. TRBV28 CASSLLLHGQETQYF
. TRBV5-1 CASPRGQINEKLFF
few TRBV7-2 CASSPQGGPSYGYTF
. TRBV19 CASRNHEGGSNQPQHF
. TRBV28 CASSLWAGRNTEAFF
once TRBV28 CASSFGTGRVDTQYF
. TRBV20-1 CSASKPHNEQFF
. TRBV7-9 CASSLGGASTDTQYF
. TRBV5-4 CASNLMGQIQETQYF
. TRBV6-1 CASSEQGGHQPQHF
few TRBV9 CASSGTGDEQYF